These T cell receptor beta chains were read from a single sample in a study of monozygotic twins with cystic fibrosis. Produced via immunoSEQ multiplex PCR; TCRdb's table is partial and in-frame only. The repertoire holds 35,000 or so clones, with approximately 87% as singletons. Sequences were obtained from blood. All receptors derive from a girl aged 2-9 years with cystic fibrosis. CDR3s include the opening cysteine and the closing phenylalanine or tryptophan. The D gene is left open where the match is weak. The size entry is marked missing in some rows and otherwise reads once, few, many or a size class.

TRBV30,.,.,TRBJ1-6,CAWTVGSSPLHF,TGTGCCTGGACGGTGGGGTCTTCACCCCTCCACTTT
TRBV11-3,few,TRBD1,TRBJ1-1,CASSPSGQMNTEAFF,TGTGCCAGCAGCCCCTCGGGACAGATGAACACTGAAGCTTTCTTT
TRBV5-1,.,.,TRBJ2-3,CASTSSGGIGGGNTDTQYF,TGCGCCAGCACCTCCTCTGGGGGAATCGGTGGAGGCAACACAGATACGCAGTATTTT
TRBV5-1,.,TRBD2,TRBJ2-7,CASSLSLAGANPEGYEQYF,TGCGCCAGCAGCTTGTCTCTAGCGGGGGCAAATCCAGAGGGCTACGAGCAGTACTTC
TRBV4-3,.,.,TRBJ2-7,CASSQGLGTLDHEQYF,TGCGCCAGCAGCCAAGGCCTCGGGACTCTGGACCACGAGCAGTACTTC
TRBV6-5,.,.,TRBJ2-7,CASSYGTLGHEQYF,TGTGCCAGCAGTTACGGGACCCTAGGGCACGAGCAGTACTTC
TRBV5-6,.,.,TRBJ1-2,CASSPGAGDHYGYTF,TGTGCCAGCAGCCCCGGGGCAGGGGATCACTATGGCTACACCTTC
TRBV5-1,once,.,TRBJ2-5,CASSLEPRGPQETQYF,TGCGCCAGCAGCTTGGAACCCAGAGGGCCGCAAGAGACCCAGTACTTC
TRBV30,.,.,TRBJ1-4,CAWTVNEKLFF,TGTGCCTGGACGGTTAATGAAAAACTGTTTTTT
TRBV10-3,.,TRBD1,TRBJ1-1,CAIQADRDEKAFF,TGTGCCATCCAGGCGGACAGGGATGAGAAAGCTTTCTTT
TRBV6-1,few,.,TRBJ1-6,CASSENWGGSNSPLHF,TGTGCCAGCAGTGAAAATTGGGGGGGTTCGAATTCACCCCTCCACTTT
TRBV10-1,.,TRBD1,TRBJ2-7,CASSGRQGNSYEQYF,TGCGCCAGCAGTGGCCGACAGGGGAATTCCTACGAGCAGTACTTC
TRBV30,.,TRBD1,TRBJ1-6,CAWRLRGQANSPLHF,TGTGCCTGGAGGCTCCGGGGACAGGCGAATTCACCCCTCCACTTT
TRBV9,.,.,TRBJ2-5,CASSVSGETQYF,TGTGCCAGCAGCGTAAGCGGGGAGACCCAGTACTTC
TRBV5-1,.,.,TRBJ1-4,CASSLKGPPRDEKLFF,TGCGCCAGCAGCTTGAAAGGTCCTCCTAGGGATGAAAAACTGTTTTTT
TRBV9,.,TRBD2,TRBJ2-5,CASSVAAGRQETQYF,TGTGCCAGCAGCGTAGCAGCGGGGCGTCAAGAGACCCAGTACTTC
TRBV5-6,.,.,TRBJ1-1,CASSSQGPRDTEAFF,TGTGCCAGCAGCTCGCAAGGCCCGAGGGACACTGAAGCTTTCTTT
TRBV30,.,.,TRBJ1-2,CARGRGWPRTYTF,TGTGCCCGCGGGAGAGGTTGGCCTCGAACTTACACCTTC
TRBV21-1,.,.,TRBJ2-5,CASRGRGFETQYF,TGTGCCAGCAGGGGCAGGGGTTTTGAGACCCAGTACTTC
TRBV12-2,.,.,TRBJ1-1,CASRLETVPNTEAFF,TGTGCAAGTCGCTTAGAGACAGTACCGAACACTGAAGCTTTCTTT